The next 2 T cell receptor beta chains were all read from a single sample in a study of spatial heterogeneity in lung cancer. Their recognized antigens are unknown. Study conclusions and caveats: Counts of expanded intratumoral alpha and beta TCRs tracked tumor mutation counts.

Described time point: sample taken at primary tumor resection. MiXCR, applied by TCRdb to the 5' RACE reads, yields one record per CDR3 protein. Of roughly 3,300 distinct CDR3 sequences in the sample, roughly 4.7% were seen once. This specimen consisted of lung tumor tissue, obtained at surgery. The receptors shown here come from a female donor with early-stage non-small cell lung cancer.

This clonotype was recorded at least ten times. The rearrangement joins TRBV28 to TRBJ1-5; D might be TRBD1 (5 bases). Germline V CDR1 and CDR2: MDHEN, SYDVKM. There are 14 residues in the CDR3. For the CDR3, the DNA is TGTGCGACTACTGTGGGGGGGGGTACGTGGCCCCAGCATTTT. The encoded protein is CATTVGGGTWPQHF. The entire variable domain, with the rest obtained from reference TRBV28 and TRBJ1-5, is as follows: DVKVTQSSRYLVKRTGEKVFLECVQDMDHENMFWYRQDPGLGLRLIYFSYDVKMKEKGDIPEGYSVSREKKERFSLILESASTNQTSMYLCATTVGGGTWPQHFGDGTRLSIL.

This chain uses TRBV5-6 with TRBJ1-5; the D gene is possibly TRBD1 (5 bases). Germline V gene lookup returns CDR1 SGHDT and CDR2 YYEEEE. This CDR3 is 15 amino acids long. The V end lost 0 bases, the J end lost 6 bases, and 13 bases lay between the germline ends. The CDR3 here is CASSLAGTGGQPQHF. In DNA, the CDR3 is TGTGCCAGCAGCTTGGCAGGGACGGGAGGTCAGCCCCAGCATTTT. The full variable domain, rest sourced from reference TRBV5-6 and TRBJ1-5, is DAGVTQSPTHLIKTRGQQVTLRCSPKSGHDTVSWYQQALGQGPQFIFQYYEEEERQRGNFPDRFSGHQFPNYSSELNVNALLLGDSALYLCASSLAGTGGQPQHFGDGTRLSIL.